This T cell receptor beta chain was obtained from a study of early T cells in non-severe SARS-CoV-2 infection. Across the whole study: The sequenced material was bulk RNA from unsorted whole blood, and its chains were unpaired. Study-level results: Anti-spike CD8 responses were favored by VDJdb matching, which missed private and CD4 specificities.

The CDR3 is 14 residues long. Germline CDR1 is SGHAT and CDR2 is FQNNGV. This clonotype was observed many times. The target antigen is unknown. At one of its ends the junction is not consistent with the germline gene, which may arise from a read error. The protocol attached unique molecular identifiers to individual cDNA molecules. MiXCR was run by TCRdb on the 5' RACE reads, yielding one entry per CDR3 protein. The sample has 100,000 or so distinct CDR3 sequences, about 15% seen once. The source of this sequence is an adult who was a healthcare worker with PCR-confirmed SARS-CoV-2 infection or an uninfected control (not recorded which). This chain joins TRBV11-2 and TRBJ2-7, with 11 nucleotides matching TRBD2. Sequenced here: whole blood, sampled at baseline. CDR3 sequence: CASSLGLAGYEQYF. CDR3 nucleotide sequence: TGTGCCAGCAGTTTAGGACTAGCGGGCTACGAGCAGTACTTC.